A selection of T cell receptor beta chains follows, all from one sample in a study of OX40 agonist ivuxolimab in advanced cancers. Produced via immunoSEQ multiplex PCR; TCRdb's table is partial and in-frame only. The sample yields about 61,000 clones, 92% seen once. The sequencing here drew on CD4+ or CD8+ T cells sorted from blood, taken in a trial of the OX40 agonist ivuxolimab. These receptors were collected from an adult with an advanced solid tumor such as melanoma, head and neck, liver or kidney cancer. Both conserved end residues are part of each CDR3. Each record gives: CDR3 length, D gene, J gene, V gene, clone size, CDR3 DNA, CDR3 protein. D genes are given only for firm matches. The size entry is marked missing in some rows and otherwise reads once, few, many or a size class.

>16|NA|TRBJ1-5|TRBV4-3|few
TGCGCCAGCAGCCAAGTGTTAGGGTATAGCAATCAGCCCCAGCATTTT
CASSQVLGYSNQPQHF
>15|NA|TRBJ1-4|TRBV13|NA
TGTGCCAGCAGCTTGTTCCGGGACGGTTTACCAGAACTGTTTTTT
CASSLFRDGLPELFF
>13|NA|TRBJ1-4|TRBV25-1|NA
TGTGCCAGCAGTGGACATCGACGGGAAAAACTGTTTTTT
CASSGHRREKLFF
>12|NA|TRBJ1-2|TRBV27|NA
TGTGCCAGCATCTGGGCAGGCTATGGCTACACCTTC
CASIWAGYGYTF
>11|NA|TRBJ2-3|TRBV11-3|NA
TGTGCCAGCAGCTTAGGGGCTACGCAGTATTTT
CASSLGATQYF
>15|NA|TRBJ2-2|TRBV6-5|once
TGTGCCAGCAGTTACTCGATCGGGAGCACCGGGGAGCTGTTTTTT
CASSYSIGSTGELFF
>13|NA|TRBJ1-5|TRBV6-1|NA
TGTGCCAGCAGTACCACTCTTCAGGGCACCCAGCATTTT
CASSTTLQGTQHF
>15|NA|TRBJ1-6|TRBV2|few
TGTGCCAGCAGTGATGGGAGGGGGTTGAGTTCACCCCTCCACTTT
CASSDGRGLSSPLHF
>14|NA|TRBJ2-1|TRBV9|once
TGTGCCAGCAGCGTAGAGGACCAAAGCAATGAGCAGTTCTTC
CASSVEDQSNEQFF
>14|NA|TRBJ2-2|TRBV7-6|NA
TGTGCCAGCAGCTTAGAGGGGAGGACCGGGGAGCTGTTTTTT
CASSLEGRTGELFF
>13|NA|TRBJ1-4|TRBV9|once
TGTGCCAGCAGCGTTGGGGGGAATGAAAAACTGTTTTTT
CASSVGGNEKLFF
>20|TRBD2|TRBJ2-1|TRBV30|NA
TGTGCCTGGAGTCATAGAATGGGACTAGCGGGGGTTAGCTCCTACAATGAGCAGTTCTTC
CAWSHRMGLAGVSSYNEQFF
>14|TRBD1|TRBJ2-3|TRBV19|NA
TGTGCCAGTAGGGATAGACAGGGCGCAGATACGCAGTATTTT
CASRDRQGADTQYF
>12|NA|TRBJ2-5|TRBV11-2|once
TGTGCCAGCACTCTAGGTGGCGAGACCCAGTACTTC
CASTLGGETQYF
>11|NA|TRBJ2-1|TRBV9|NA
TGTGCCAGCAGCGCGGGACCGCTGCAGTTCTTC
CASSAGPLQFF
>14|TRBD2|TRBJ2-5|TRBV15|NA
TGTGCCACCAGCAGCGGGGGGGATCAAGAGACCCAGTACTTC
CATSSGGDQETQYF
>14|TRBD1|TRBJ1-2|TRBV28|NA
TGTGCCAGCAGTTCCCCACGGACAGGCTATGGCTACACCTTC
CASSSPRTGYGYTF
>14|NA|TRBJ1-4|TRBV7-6|NA
TGTGCCAGCAGCTTGGGGACTGCCGGGGAAAAACTGTTTTTT
CASSLGTAGEKLFF
>15|TRBD1|TRBJ2-3|TRBV29-1|once
TGCAGCGTTTACGGGACAGACCGTGCCGGGGATACGCAGTATTTT
CSVYGTDRAGDTQYF
>14|NA|TRBJ2-3|TRBV7-3|few
TGTGCCAGCAGCTTCGGGGATCTAGCAGATACGCAGTATTTT
CASSFGDLADTQYF
>16|TRBD1|TRBJ2-1|TRBV4-1|NA
TGCGCCAGCAATCAAAAGCGGGACAGGGTAGGAAATGAGCAGTTCTTC
CASNQKRDRVGNEQFF
>13|NA|TRBJ2-1|TRBV29-1|NA
TGCAGCGGAATTGGGAGGCGGGACAATGAGCAGTTCTTC
CSGIGRRDNEQFF
>12|NA|TRBJ1-3|TRBV30|NA
TGTGCCTGGAGTGTACCTGGAAACACCATATATTTT
CAWSVPGNTIYF
>13|NA|TRBJ1-1|TRBV30|NA
TGTGCCTGGAGTGTCACGGCAGGCACTGAAGCTTTCTTT
CAWSVTAGTEAFF
>14|NA|TRBJ1-1|TRBV5-1|few
TGCGCCAGCAGCTTGGACAGCTGGAACACTGAAGCTTTCTTT
CASSLDSWNTEAFF
>18|TRBD1|TRBJ1-1|TRBV28|few
TGTGCCAGCAGTTTGCCGATCCCATTGACAGGGCCCGCCACTGAAGCTTTCTTT
CASSLPIPLTGPATEAFF
>13|NA|TRBJ2-3|TRBV13|NA
TGTGCCAGCAGCTTAGGGGTTGTCGATACGCAGTATTTT
CASSLGVVDTQYF
>15|TRBD1|TRBJ1-2|TRBV27|once
TGTGCCAGCAGTTTAGAGGGACAGGGCGACTATGGCTACACCTTC
CASSLEGQGDYGYTF
>16|TRBD1|TRBJ2-1|TRBV9|NA
TGTGCCAGCAGCGTAGGTGGGGACAGGGCACTCTATGAGCAGTTCTTC
CASSVGGDRALYEQFF
>13|TRBD1|TRBJ2-7|TRBV29-1|NA
TGCAGCGTTGAGGGGACAGGGGCCTACGAGCAGTACTTC
CSVEGTGAYEQYF
>13|NA|TRBJ2-1|TRBV6-5|NA
TGTGCCAGCAGTTACACAGGCTACAATGAGCAGTTCTTC
CASSYTGYNEQFF
>13|NA|TRBJ1-6|TRBV30|NA
TGTGCCTGGAGTGACAGCCGCAATTCACCCCTCCACTTT
CAWSDSRNSPLHF
>16|TRBD1|TRBJ1-1|TRBV4-1|once
TGCGCCAGCAGCCAAGTACGGGACAGCCTGGGCACTGAAGCTTTCTTT
CASSQVRDSLGTEAFF
>21|NA|TRBJ2-3|TRBV15|once
TGTGCCACCAGCAGAGAGATAGTAGGCCGAAAAGTCCCCCAAGGCGCAGATACGCAGTATTTT
CATSREIVGRKVPQGADTQYF
>13|NA|TRBJ2-1|TRBV28|NA
TGTGCCAGCTTACGGGAACTCCACAATGAGCAGTTCTTC
CASLRELHNEQFF
>14|NA|TRBJ1-6|TRBV11-2|NA
TGTGCCAGCAGCTTTACAGGGTTCATTTCACCCCTCCACTTT
CASSFTGFISPLHF
>15|TRBD1|TRBJ1-1|TRBV4-1|NA
TGCGCCAGCAGCCCGGGACAGGGGGAGAACACTGAAGCTTTCTTT
CASSPGQGENTEAFF
>14|NA|TRBJ2-3|TRBV15|NA
TGTGCCACCAGCAGAGAAGGTAGCTTGCACTCCCTGTATTTT
CATSREGSLHSLYF
>17|TRBD2|TRBJ2-2|TRBV5-1|NA
TGCGCCAGCAGCTCGGGTAGCGGGGGTTGGCTCGCCGGGGAGCTGTTTTTT
CASSSGSGGWLAGELFF
>16|NA|TRBJ2-1|TRBV10-3|NA
TGTGCCATCAGTGAGTCACTGAGGAGCTCCTACAATGAGCAGTTCTTC
CAISESLRSSYNEQFF
>14|NA|TRBJ1-5|TRBV6-5|NA
TGTGCCAGCTATATTACCCATGCCAATCAGCCCCAGCATTTT
CASYITHANQPQHF
>16|TRBD2|TRBJ2-2|TRBV6-5|NA
TGTGCCAGCAGTTACTACGGCGGGGGGGCTGCCGGGGAGCTGTTTTTT
CASSYYGGGAAGELFF
>13|NA|TRBJ2-1|TRBV7-8|once
TGTGCCAGCAGCTCCGAACCCACGCATGAGCAGTTCTTC
CASSSEPTHEQFF
>14|NA|TRBJ1-1|TRBV4-3|NA
TGCGCCAGCAGGACGTGGGGTGGGGGAACTGAAGCTTTCTTT
CASRTWGGGTEAFF
>13|NA|TRBJ2-2|TRBV7-3|once
TGTGCCAGCAGCTTTGCGCGGACCGGGGAGCTGTTTTTT
CASSFARTGELFF
>15|TRBD1|TRBJ1-2|TRBV19|once
TGTGCCAGTAGTACCCGGGACAGAGCCCGCTATGGCTACACCTTC
CASSTRDRARYGYTF
>17|TRBD2|TRBJ2-1|TRBV27|NA
TGTGCCAGCAGTTTATGGTCCGGGACTAGCAGGAACAATGAGCAGTTCTTC
CASSLWSGTSRNNEQFF
>18|TRBD1|TRBJ2-2|TRBV28|NA
TGTGCCAGCAGTTTATGGGGCTACGGGACAGGGGGCACCGGGGAGCTGTTTTTT
CASSLWGYGTGGTGELFF
>11|NA|TRBJ1-1|TRBV6-1|once
TGTGCCAGCAGTATTGGGGCTGAAGCTTTCTTT
CASSIGAEAFF
>15|NA|TRBJ2-5|TRBV5-1|NA
TGCGCCAGCAGCCCCTGGCAGGTGGCGAAAGAGACCCAGTACTTC
CASSPWQVAKETQYF
>16|TRBD2|TRBJ2-1|TRBV28|NA
TGTGCCAGCAGACTTAGCCTAGCGGGGACCTACAATGAGCAGTTCTTC
CASRLSLAGTYNEQFF
>12|NA|TRBJ1-5|TRBV18|medium-sized
TGTGCCAGCTCACCGGGCGGTCAGCCCCAGCATTTT
CASSPGGQPQHF